Listed below are T cell receptor beta chains from one sample, sequenced in a study of cytomegalovirus exposure and HLA in healthy donors. Sequenced by immunoSEQ multiplex PCR; TCRdb stores in-frame clones only, minus some. Of under 130,000 clones detected, 75% to 85% appear once; the ten largest clones hold 5% to 6.5%. Material: PBMCs. The receptor set was obtained from a man younger than 35 in good health and CMV-seronegative. Both conserved end residues are part of each CDR3. The order of the fields is CDR3 length, J gene, D gene, V gene, CDR3 protein. A D gene is named only where the DNA matches it firmly.

length: 13; J: TRBJ2-7; D: TRBD2; V: TRBV19; CDR3: CASSLTSVYEQYF
length: 13; J: TRBJ1-1; D: NA; V: TRBV6-5; CDR3: CASSTGLNTEAFF
length: 15; J: TRBJ2-2; D: NA; V: TRBV27; CDR3: CASRRAHMNTGELFF
length: 11; J: TRBJ2-7; D: NA; V: TRBV20-1; CDR3: CSATRVGEQYF
length: 12; J: TRBJ1-1; D: TRBD1; V: TRBV5-1; CDR3: CASSFDRAVAFF
length: 15; J: TRBJ1-3; D: TRBD1; V: TRBV14; CDR3: CASSQLDRPGNTIYF
length: 12; J: NA; D: TRBD1; V: TRBV6-1; CDR3: CATRQGRYEQYF
length: 16; J: TRBJ2-3; D: TRBD1; V: TRBV11-2; CDR3: CASSLDRAASTDTQYF
length: 15; J: TRBJ2-7; D: NA; V: TRBV7-9; CDR3: CASSMGSHLPYEQYF
length: 15; J: TRBJ2-1; D: TRBD1; V: TRBV13; CDR3: CASSFGQGDYNEQFF
length: 19; J: TRBJ2-7; D: TRBD2; V: TRBV7-2; CDR3: CASNVPDWGGANRVYEQYF
length: 12; J: TRBJ1-4; D: TRBD1; V: TRBV11-2; CDR3: CASSWTGEKLFF
length: 16; J: TRBJ1-4; D: NA; V: TRBV7-9; CDR3: CASSYPIQGTNEKLFF
length: 16; J: TRBJ1-1; D: TRBD1; V: TRBV10-1; CDR3: CASSEAGQGANTEAFF
length: 15; J: TRBJ2-1; D: NA; V: TRBV6-5; CDR3: CASSYEASAGDEQFF
length: 14; J: TRBJ1-1; D: NA; V: TRBV11-2; CDR3: CASSLGQIDTEAFF
length: 15; J: TRBJ2-3; D: TRBD2; V: TRBV9; CDR3: CASTASGGITDTQYF
length: 14; J: TRBJ2-7; D: TRBD1; V: TRBV5-4; CDR3: CASSLRQGAHEQYF
length: 14; J: TRBJ1-1; D: TRBD1; V: TRBV7-9; CDR3: CSSRWDRVNTEAFF
length: 14; J: TRBJ2-5; D: NA; V: TRBV9; CDR3: CASSGSGLQETQYF
length: 13; J: TRBJ2-1; D: TRBD2; V: TRBV27; CDR3: CASSSPPGLALFF
length: 15; J: TRBJ1-1; D: TRBD1; V: TRBV7-9; CDR3: CASSLHRGRSTEAFF
length: 15; J: TRBJ2-7; D: TRBD2; V: TRBV28; CDR3: CASSQLAGGRDEQYF
length: 15; J: TRBJ2-5; D: NA; V: TRBV7-2; CDR3: CASSLAGGRGETQYF